One and the same sample provided the 17 T cell receptor beta chains below, sequenced in a study of T cell clonality in common variable immunodeficiency. Study-wide results and caveats: In common variable immunodeficiency, TCR beta chains reportedly carried fewer deletions and N-nucleotide insertions.

Libraries were prepared by immunoSEQ multiplex PCR; TCRdb keeps only in-frame clonotypes and omits some of them. Altogether under 40,000 clones were found in the sample, and no singletons occur. Antigen specificity for these receptors is unknown. Sequences were obtained from peripheral blood mononuclear cells. These receptors originate from a human donor with common variable immunodeficiency.

This clone was detected a few times. Coverage ceases 3 residues before the CDR3 finishes, and the germline J gene fills in the end. This chain joins TRBV7-9 and TRBJ1-5; the D gene is possibly TRBD1 (5 bases). CDR3 length equals 12 residues. Germline V CDR1 and CDR2: SEHNR, FQNEAQ (reference sequence). V lost 3 bases and J 5 bases, leaving 5 bases between the germline ends. CDR3 amino acids: CASSFRDQPQHF. The CDR3 bases that were read are TGTGCCAGCAGCTTCAGGGATCAGCCC. The entire variable domain, with the rest obtained from reference TRBV7-9 and TRBJ1-5, is as follows: DTGVSQNPRHKITKRGQNVTFRCDPISEHNRLYWYRQTLGQGPEFLTYFQNEAQLEKSRLLSDRFSAERPKGSFSTLEIQRTEQGDSAMYLCASSFRDQPQHFGDGTRLSIL.

This clone appeared many times. The read gets to within 3 residues of the CDR3 end, and the germline J gene fills in the rest. The chain has TRBV7-9 and TRBJ2-5; 9 bases line up with TRBD2. Germline CDR1 reads SEHNR; CDR2 reads FQNEAQ (reference sequence). There are 15 residues in the CDR3. V lost 5 bases and J lost 3; bases outside the gene matches: 7. Partial CDR3 DNA: TGTGCCAGCAGCCGGGCGGGGGGGAGTGAAGAGACC. It translates to CASSRAGGSEET. The full CDR3 sequence reads CASSRAGGSEETQYF.

This clone showed up just a few times. The read falls 3 residues short of the CDR3 end, and the missing part is taken from the germline J gene. The chain combines TRBV6-2 or TRBV6-3 with TRBJ1-2; 9 nucleotides match TRBD1. V lost 2 bases to trimming and J lost 6 bases; unmatched junction nucleotides: 7. The CDR3 is made up of 15 amino acids. Germline V CDR1 and CDR2: MNHEY, SVGEGT. CDR3 DNA (partial): TGTGCCAGCAGTTACCCCCCGACAGGGGGTCATGGC. Its protein product is CASSYPPTGGHG. The complete CDR3 protein is CASSYPPTGGHGYTF.

Worth noting for this clone: The read ends 3 residues shy of where the CDR3 ends; the end is completed using the germline J gene. The V call is TRBV30, the J call TRBJ1-5; 7 bases are a match to TRBD1. The V gene's germline CDR1 is GTSNPN and CDR2 SVGIG (reference sequence). CDR3 length: 13 residues. V was clipped by 2 bases and J by 4 bases; unmatched bases: 2. CDR3 bases read: TGTGCCTGGAGTTCAGGGGGAAATCAGCCC. Residues: CAWSSGGNQP. The CDR3 reads in full as CAWSSGGNQPQHF.

This clone was seen a few times. Sequencing ends 3 residues short of the CDR3 end; the germline J gene provides the rest. The gene calls are TRBV2 and TRBJ1-4, with 7 bases aligning to TRBD1. After removal of 7 bases from V and 8 bases from J, the junction contained 13 bases not matched to a gene. This CDR3 is 15 amino acids long. The germline V gene encodes CDR1 SNHLY and CDR2 FYNNEI. CDR3 region: CASKGQASLREKLFF. CDR3 DNA, as far as it was read: TGTGCCAGCAAAGGACAGGCCTCCCTTCGCGAAAAA.

This clone was detected only a few times. The CDR3 end is not reached by the read, which stops 3 residues before it; the germline J gene fills it in. The V and J genes are TRBV6-1 and TRBJ2-2; 9 bases agree with TRBD1. This CDR3 comprises 16 residues. Germline CDR1 MNHNS, CDR2 SASEGT. V shed 4 bases and J 5 bases; nucleotides not matched to a gene: 8. This CDR3 is CASSAHGTGLTGELFF. The sequenced CDR3 bases are TGTGCCAGCAGTGCTCACGGGACAGGGCTTACCGGGGAG.

This clone was seen a few times. The missing CDR3 end, 3 residues past where the read stops, is filled in from the germline J gene. V usage is TRBV30 and J usage is TRBJ1-2; 8 bases are shared with TRBD1. CDR1 and CDR2 from the germline V gene are GTSNPN and SVGIG (reference sequence). Trimming removed 5 bases from V and 7 bases from J; junction bases left unmatched: 9. The CDR3 is 13 residues long. The CDR3 bases that were read are TGTGCCTGGGGTCCGGGACAGGTCTTTGGC. This translates into CAWGPGQVFG. The entire CDR3 is CAWGPGQVFGYTF. Using reference TRBV30 and TRBJ1-2 for the parts outside the CDR3, the full variable domain is SQTIHQWPATLVQPVGSPLSLECTVEGTSNPNLYWYRQAAGRGLQLLFYSVGIGQISSEVPQNLSASRPQDRQFILSSKKLLLSDSGFYLCAWGPGQVFGYTFGSGTRLTVV.

This clone showed up just a few times. The sequenced fragment ends 3 residues before the CDR3 boundary, so the rest is inferred from the germline J gene. The rearrangement joins TRBV30 to TRBJ1-1; unclear D gene. Per germline, CDR1 GTSNPN and CDR2 SVGIG (reference sequence). This CDR3 has 13 residues. V lost 5 bases and J 2 bases, leaving 12 bases between the germline ends. CDR3 residues: CAWGRQTNTEAFF. CDR3 DNA (partial): TGTGCCTGGGGAAGGCAGACTAACACTGAA.

In its sample, this clone was seen many times. Read data end 3 residues before the CDR3 end; the end is taken from the germline J gene. V and J are TRBV20-1 and TRBJ1-1, with TRBD1 matching over 9 bases. The CDR3 extends over 14 amino acids. CDR1 DFQATT and CDR2 SNEGSKA come from the germline V gene (reference sequence). Losses at the gene ends were 5 bases for V and 6 bases for J; bases not matched to a gene: 10. Incomplete CDR3 DNA: TGCAGTGCTGAAGGTACAGGGGGCGCGGCTGAA. Translation gives CSAEGTGGAAE. Given in full, the CDR3 is CSAEGTGGAAEAFF.

This clone was seen a handful of times. The missing CDR3 end, 3 residues past where the read stops, is filled in from the germline J gene. This chain links TRBV19 with TRBJ2-1, with TRBD2 matching over 9 bases. Germline CDR1 LNHDA, CDR2 SQIVND (reference sequence). The V and J ends lost 7 bases and 4 bases, in that order; junction bases with no gene match: 8. The CDR3 has 15 amino acids. The sequenced part of the CDR3 DNA is TGTGCCAGTATCCCAAAGCGGGGGGCATACAATGAG. Its protein is CASIPKRGAYNE. The entire CDR3 sequence reads CASIPKRGAYNEQFF.

In its sample, this clone was seen a few times. The read falls 3 residues short of the CDR3 end, and the missing part is taken from the germline J gene. The V call is TRBV30, the J call TRBJ1-1, with 7 bases aligning to TRBD1. Per the germline V gene, CDR1 is GTSNPN and CDR2 is SVGIG (reference sequence). This CDR3 spans 10 amino acids. CDR3 DNA (partial): TGTGCCTGGGGGCGGGACAGA. Translating it yields CAWGRDR. Given in full, the CDR3 is CAWGRDRAFF.

Within the sample, this clone is medium-sized (0.01 to 0.1%). The read ends 3 residues before the CDR3 terminus; that terminus is restored from the germline J gene. J is TRBJ2-3 and V is TRBV5-1; no clear D. Trimming left V 2 bases short and J 0 bases short, with 4 bases between. The CDR3 has 13 amino acids. Germline V gives CDR1 SGHRS, CDR2 YFSETQ. The CDR3 region is CASSLGSTDTQYF. CDR3 DNA (partial): TGCGCCAGCAGCTTAGGTAGCACAGATACG. Combining the CDR3 with reference TRBV5-1 and TRBJ2-3 gives the whole variable domain KAGVTQTPRYLIKTRGQQVTLSCSPISGHRSVSWYQQTPGQGLQFLFEYFSETQRNKGNFPGRFSGRQFSNSRSEMNVSTLELGDSALYLCASSLGSTDTQYFGPGTRLTVL.

This clone appeared a few times. Read coverage stops 3 residues before the CDR3 terminus; the germline J gene supplies the remainder. The gene calls are TRBV7-7 and TRBJ1-1, with TRBD1 matching 11 bases. This CDR3 contains 12 residues. In germline, CDR1 is SSHAT, CDR2 FNYEAQ (reference sequence). CDR3 bases read: TGTGCCAGCAGTTCGGACAGGGGGCCA. As protein: CASSSDRGP. The CDR3 in its entirety is CASSSDRGPAFF. Full variable domain (outside the CDR3, taken from reference TRBV7-7 and TRBJ1-1): GAGVSQSPRYKVTKRGQDVTLRCDPISSHATLYWYQQALGQGPEFLTYFNYEAQPDKSGLPSDRFSAERPEGSISTLTIQRTEQRDSAMYRCASSSDRGPAFFGQGTRLTVV.

Comment on this clone: The sequence runs out 3 residues before the end of the CDR3; the remainder is reconstructed from the germline J gene. The chain recombines TRBV6-2 or TRBV6-3 with TRBJ1-1, with a possible D match to TRBD1 (5 bases). Germline CDR1 and CDR2: MNHEY and SVGEGT. Between the trimmed V and J ends, which lost 8 bases and 5 bases, there was a span of 12 bases. The CDR3 spans 12 residues. The covered CDR3 bases are TGTGCCAGCGCAGGGAAGGGGACTGAA. This encodes CASAGKGTE. The complete CDR3 reads CASAGKGTEAFF.

This clone has more than one count but fewer than ten. Read data end 3 residues before the CDR3 end; the end is taken from the germline J gene. This chain uses TRBV7-7 with TRBJ2-2; D is ambiguous. There are 14 residues in the CDR3. Trimming removed 2 bases from V and 0 bases from J, with 4 bases in between. Germline CDR1 is SSHAT and CDR2 is FNYEAQ (reference sequence). CDR3 sequence reads: CASSLLTNTGELFF. The sequenced part of the CDR3 DNA is TGTGCCAGCAGCTTATTAACGAACACCGGGGAG.

On this clone: The sequence runs out 3 residues before the end of the CDR3; the remainder is reconstructed from the germline J gene. This chain links TRBV19 with TRBJ1-4, with 7 nucleotides matching TRBD1. V shed 6 bases and J 8 bases; nucleotides not matched to a gene: 9. CDR1 and CDR2 from the germline V gene are LNHDA and SQIVND (reference sequence). This CDR3 is 14 amino acids long. CDR3 bases read: TGTGCCAGTAGATCGTACAGGGGAGACGAAAAA. Its translation: CASRSYRGDEK. The entire CDR3 protein reads CASRSYRGDEKLFF.

This clone was seen at least ten times. The DNA read from the CDR3 is TGCGCCAGCAGCTTGTCTGGGACAGGGCTTGAAAAA. This sequence encodes CASSLSGTGLEK. The CDR3 in full is CASSLSGTGLEKLFF. V usage is TRBV5-1 and J usage is TRBJ1-4, with 9 bases aligning to TRBD1. The read is 3 residues too short to cover the CDR3 end, so that end is filled in from the germline J gene. The V gene end was trimmed by 1 base and the J gene end by 7 bases; junction bases not matched to a gene: 5. CDR3 size: 15 residues. Germline CDR1 and CDR2: SGHRS and YFSETQ.